The next 14 T cell receptor beta chains were all read from a single sample in a study of blood T cell repertoires in COVID-19. Only in-frame clones appear in the TCRdb table, and some are missing; sequencing was by immunoSEQ multiplex PCR. In the table there are 200,000 to 250,000 clones, approximately 90% of which are singletons. Sequences were obtained from peripheral blood. Receptor source: a woman in her 50s with COVID-19, enrolled during active disease.

The chain carries TRBV2 and TRBJ1-1; TRBD1 is a possible D gene (5 bases). Looked up from germline, CDR1 is SNHLY and CDR2 is FYNNEI. The CDR3 extends over 12 amino acids. Trimming left V 5 bases short and J 7 bases short, with 11 bases between. As DNA, the CDR3 is TGTGCCAGCAGTCCCCCCGGGGGTGAAGCTTTCTTT. Translated: CASSPPGGEAFF.

This clone was found once. V and J are TRBV10-3 and TRBJ2-2; 9 positions agree with TRBD2. This CDR3 is 15 amino acids long. Germline V gene sequence: CDR1 ENHRY, CDR2 SYGVKD. The junction had 2 bases not matched to a gene; V was cut back by 5 bases and J by 1 base. The chain's CDR3 is CAISQLAGNTGELFF. CDR3 nucleotides: TGTGCCATCAGTCAACTAGCGGGGAACACCGGGGAGCTGTTTTTT.

The rearrangement joins TRBV6-5 to TRBJ1-1; 7 positions match TRBD1. Trimming took 4 bases from V and 3 from J; bases not matched to a gene: 2. Germline V CDR1 and CDR2: MNHEY, SVGAGI. The CDR3 is 13 residues long. The CDR3, as DNA: TGTGCCAGCAGTTGGGGACAGTACACTGAAGCTTTCTTT. Its translation: CASSWGQYTEAFF.

This clone came up once. The chain is built from TRBV7-9 and TRBJ2-1; 11 bases are a match to TRBD2. CDR1 SEHNR and CDR2 FQNEAQ come from the germline V gene (reference sequence). Trimming at V came to 5 bases and at J to 2 bases, leaving 2 bases not matched to a gene. This CDR3 contains 15 residues. The CDR3 nucleotides are TGTGCCAGCAGCGCTAGCGGGGGGACCTACAATGAGCAGTTCTTC. Residues: CASSASGGTYNEQFF. The full variable domain, completed using reference TRBV7-9 and TRBJ2-1, is DTGVSQNPRHKITKRGQNVTFRCDPISEHNRLYWYRQTLGQGPEFLTYFQNEAQLEKSRLLSDRFSAERPKGSFSTLEIQRTEQGDSAMYLCASSASGGTYNEQFFGPGTRLTVL.

V gene TRBV7-2 combines with J gene TRBJ1-2; 9 bases are shared with TRBD1. Germline values: CDR1 SGHTA, CDR2 FQGNSA. The junction had 4 bases not matched to a gene; V was cut back by 1 base and J by 1 base. The CDR3 is 16 residues long. DNA of the CDR3: TGTGCCAGCAGCTTAGTGCCGGGACAGGGTAACTATGGCTACACCTTC. It encodes CASSLVPGQGNYGYTF.

This clone appeared a single time. V usage is TRBV9 and J usage is TRBJ1-1; D possibly corresponds to TRBD1 (6 bases). CDR1 and CDR2 from the germline V gene are SGDLS and YYNGEE. The CDR3 consists of 15 residues. The ends were cut back, 4 bases at V and 0 bases at J, with 13 bases in the middle. Written as DNA, the CDR3 is TGTGCCAGCAGCACGACCGGGACACTGAACACTGAAGCTTTCTTT. It is translated as CASSTTGTLNTEAFF.

This chain links TRBV11-2 with TRBJ2-2; 7 positions match TRBD2. The junction had 14 bases not matched to a gene; V was cut back by 6 bases and J by 1 base. Germline lookup yields CDR1 SGHAT and CDR2 FQNNGV. The CDR3 is made up of 18 amino acids. DNA of the CDR3: TGTGCCAGCAGGTACCCCTACCGGGACTATCAGAACACCGGGGAGCTGTTTTTT. Protein product: CASRYPYRDYQNTGELFF.

This chain uses TRBV3-1 (or the pseudogene TRBV3-2) with TRBJ2-3, with D possibly being TRBD1 (6 bases). Germline CDR1 and CDR2: LGHDT and YNNKEL (reference sequence). The V end lost 6 bases, the J end lost 2 bases, and 9 bases lay between the germline ends. CDR3 length: 13 residues. CDR3 residues: CASRQGTTDTQYF. CDR3 sequence (DNA): TGTGCCAGCAGACAGGGAACCACAGATACGCAGTATTTT.

The J gene is TRBJ2-4, the V gene TRBV30; D might be TRBD1 (5 bases). Germline V gene lookup returns CDR1 GTSNPN and CDR2 SVGIG (reference sequence). The CDR3 extends over 14 amino acids. Deletions cut 2 bases from V and 2 bases from J, with 10 bases between. For the CDR3, the DNA is TGTGCCTGGAGTAGACAGTCCACCAAAAACATTCAGTACTTC. This encodes CAWSRQSTKNIQYF. The whole variable domain, filled in from reference TRBV30 and TRBJ2-4, reads SQTIHQWPATLVQPVGSPLSLECTVEGTSNPNLYWYRQAAGRGLQLLFYSVGIGQISSEVPQNLSASRPQDRQFILSSKKLLLSDSGFYLCAWSRQSTKNIQYFGAGTRLSVL.

This chain uses TRBV29-1 with TRBJ1-2; D ambiguous. CDR1 is SQVTM, CDR2 ANQGSEA, per germline. The CDR3 covers 13 residues. The V end was cut by 4 bases, the J end by 4 bases, with 13 bases between. The CDR3 DNA is TGCAGCGTTGTTCACAACAACCTCTATGGCTACACCTTC. Amino acids: CSVVHNNLYGYTF.

The chain carries TRBV5-4 and TRBJ2-3; D is perhaps TRBD1 (5 bases). Trimming stripped 0 bases from V and 5 bases from J, with 10 bases between. Germline values: CDR1 SGHNT, CDR2 YYREEE (reference sequence). This CDR3 comprises 14 residues. CDR3 amino acids: CASSLGGLEDTQYF. The DNA for the CDR3 is TGTGCCAGCAGCTTGGGGGGCCTTGAAGATACGCAGTATTTT. The variable domain in full, with the rest retrieved from reference TRBV5-4 and TRBJ2-3, is ETGVTQSPTHLIKTRGQQVTLRCSSQSGHNTVSWYQQALGQGPQFIFQYYREEENGRGNFPPRFSGLQFPNYSSELNVNALELDDSALYLCASSLGGLEDTQYFGPGTRLTVL.

The rearrangement joins TRBV19 to TRBJ1-1; D is uncertain. V lost 1 base and J lost 5, with 11 bases in between. This CDR3 comprises 14 residues. Germline lookup yields CDR1 LNHDA and CDR2 SQIVND (reference sequence). CDR3 DNA: TGTGCCAGTAGTATAGGAGGAGCGCGGACTGAAGCTTTCTTT. Translation gives CASSIGGARTEAFF.

This clone was recorded only once. The rearrangement links TRBV11-2 to TRBJ2-5, with D unclear. Trimming took off 0 bases at V and 7 bases at J, with 9 bases between the two ends. The length of the CDR3 is 13 residues. The germline V gene encodes CDR1 SGHAT and CDR2 FQNNGV. The CDR3 coding sequence is TGTGCCAGCAGCTTAGATCCCGAGGCGACCCAGTACTTC. Protein sequence: CASSLDPEATQYF.

The V and J genes are TRBV19 and TRBJ1-1; D is uncertain. V gave up 6 bases and J gave up 1 base, with 9 bases separating them. Germline lookup yields CDR1 LNHDA and CDR2 SQIVND (reference sequence). This CDR3 is 13 amino acids long. The CDR3 region has the DNA TGTGCCAGTAGCTATCTAGGGAACACTGAAGCTTTCTTT. Translating it yields CASSYLGNTEAFF.